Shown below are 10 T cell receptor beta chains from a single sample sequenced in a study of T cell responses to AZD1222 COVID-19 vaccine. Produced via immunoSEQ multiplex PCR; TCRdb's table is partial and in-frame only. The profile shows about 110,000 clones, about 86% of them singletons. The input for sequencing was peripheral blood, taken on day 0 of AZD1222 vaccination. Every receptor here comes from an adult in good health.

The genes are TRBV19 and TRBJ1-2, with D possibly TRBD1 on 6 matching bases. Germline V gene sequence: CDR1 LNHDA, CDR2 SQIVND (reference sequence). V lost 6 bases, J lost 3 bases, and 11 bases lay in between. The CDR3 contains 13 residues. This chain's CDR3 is CASRQGIDYGYTF. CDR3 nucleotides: TGTGCCAGTAGACAGGGTATAGACTATGGCTACACCTTC.

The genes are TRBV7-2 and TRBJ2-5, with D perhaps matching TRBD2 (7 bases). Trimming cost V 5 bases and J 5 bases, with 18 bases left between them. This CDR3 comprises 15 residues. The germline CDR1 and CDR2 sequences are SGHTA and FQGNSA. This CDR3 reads CASSPRGAVAETQYF. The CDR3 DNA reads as TGTGCCAGCAGCCCCCGGGGGGCGGTTGCGGAGACCCAGTACTTC.

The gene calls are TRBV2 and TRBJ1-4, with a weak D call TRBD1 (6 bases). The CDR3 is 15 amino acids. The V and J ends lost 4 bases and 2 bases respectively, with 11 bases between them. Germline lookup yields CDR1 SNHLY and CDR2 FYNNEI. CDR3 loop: CASSVQGHTNEKLFF. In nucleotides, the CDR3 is TGTGCCAGCAGTGTACAGGGTCATACTAATGAAAAACTGTTTTTT.

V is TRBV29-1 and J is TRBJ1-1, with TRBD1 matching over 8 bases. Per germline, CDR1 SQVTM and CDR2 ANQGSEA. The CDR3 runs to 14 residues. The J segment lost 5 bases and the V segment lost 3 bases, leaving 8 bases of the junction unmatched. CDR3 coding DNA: TGCAGCGTTGACTCGGCAGGGGGCCGGACTGAAGCTTTCTTT. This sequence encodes CSVDSAGGRTEAFF. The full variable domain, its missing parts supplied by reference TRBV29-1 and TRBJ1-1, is SAVISQKPSRDICQRGTSLTIQCQVDSQVTMMFWYRQQPGQSLTLIATANQGSEATYESGFVIDKFPISRPNLTFSTLTVSNMSPEDSSIYLCSVDSAGGRTEAFFGQGTRLTVV.

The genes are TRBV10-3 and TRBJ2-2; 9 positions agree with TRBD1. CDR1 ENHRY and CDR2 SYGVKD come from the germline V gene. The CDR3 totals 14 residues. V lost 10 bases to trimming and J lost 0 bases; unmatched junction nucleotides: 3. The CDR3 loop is CATDRGTNTGELFF. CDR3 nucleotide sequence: TGTGCCACGGACAGGGGTACGAACACCGGGGAGCTGTTTTTT.

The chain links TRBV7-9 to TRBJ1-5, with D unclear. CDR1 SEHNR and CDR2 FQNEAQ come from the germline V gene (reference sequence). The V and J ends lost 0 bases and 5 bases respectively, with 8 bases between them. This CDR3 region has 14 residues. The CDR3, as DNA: TGTGCCAGCAGCTTAGCTGGGTTCGATCAGCCCCAGCATTTT. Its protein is CASSLAGFDQPQHF.

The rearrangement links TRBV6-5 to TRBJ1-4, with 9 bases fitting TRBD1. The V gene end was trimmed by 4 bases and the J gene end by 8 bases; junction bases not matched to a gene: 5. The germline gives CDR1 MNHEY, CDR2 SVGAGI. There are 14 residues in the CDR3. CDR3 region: CASSSGTGSEKLFF. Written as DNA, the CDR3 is TGTGCCAGCAGTTCCGGGACAGGGAGCGAAAAACTGTTTTTT.

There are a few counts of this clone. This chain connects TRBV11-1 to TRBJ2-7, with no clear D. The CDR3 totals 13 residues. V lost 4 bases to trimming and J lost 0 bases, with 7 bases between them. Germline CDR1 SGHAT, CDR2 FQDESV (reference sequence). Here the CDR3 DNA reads TGTGCCAGCAGCTCCGGGTCCTCCTACGAGCAGTACTTC. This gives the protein CASSSGSSYEQYF.

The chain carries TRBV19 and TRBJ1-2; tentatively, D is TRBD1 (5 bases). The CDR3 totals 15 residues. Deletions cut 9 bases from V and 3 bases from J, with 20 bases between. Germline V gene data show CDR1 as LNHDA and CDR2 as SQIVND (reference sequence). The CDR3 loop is CASKSRTRGDYGYTF. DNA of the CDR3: TGTGCCAGCAAGAGCAGGACCCGAGGGGACTATGGCTACACCTTC.

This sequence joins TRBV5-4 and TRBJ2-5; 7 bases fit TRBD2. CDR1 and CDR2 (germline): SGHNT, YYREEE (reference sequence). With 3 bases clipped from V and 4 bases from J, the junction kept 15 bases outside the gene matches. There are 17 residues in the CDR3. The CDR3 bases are TGTGCCAGCAGCTCCCCCGATGGGGCGGGAGTAGGAGAGACCCAGTACTTC. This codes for CASSSPDGAGVGETQYF.